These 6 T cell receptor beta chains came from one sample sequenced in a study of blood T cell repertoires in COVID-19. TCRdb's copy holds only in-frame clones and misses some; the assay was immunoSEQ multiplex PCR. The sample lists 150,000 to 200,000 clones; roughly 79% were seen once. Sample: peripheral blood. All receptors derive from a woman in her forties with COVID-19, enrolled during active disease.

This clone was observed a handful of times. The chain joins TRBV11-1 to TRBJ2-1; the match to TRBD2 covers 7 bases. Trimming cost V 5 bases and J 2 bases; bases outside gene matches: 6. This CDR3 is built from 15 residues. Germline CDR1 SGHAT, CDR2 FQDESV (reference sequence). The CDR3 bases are TGTGCCAGCAGCCGGACCGGGACTACCTACAATGAGCAGTTCTTC. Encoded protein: CASSRTGTTYNEQFF.

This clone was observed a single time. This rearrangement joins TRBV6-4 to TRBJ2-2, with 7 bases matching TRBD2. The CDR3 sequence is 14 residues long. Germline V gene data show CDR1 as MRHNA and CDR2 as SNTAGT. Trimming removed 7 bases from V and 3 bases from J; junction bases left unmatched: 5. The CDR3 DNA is TGTGCCAGCAAGACTAGCTGGGACACCGGGGAGCTGTTTTTT. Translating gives CASKTSWDTGELFF.

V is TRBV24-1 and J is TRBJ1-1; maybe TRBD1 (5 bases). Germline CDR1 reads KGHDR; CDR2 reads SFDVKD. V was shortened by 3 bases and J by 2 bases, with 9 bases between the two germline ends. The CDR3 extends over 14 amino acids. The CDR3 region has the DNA TGTGCCACCAGTGATCTAGACAGTAACACTGAAGCTTTCTTT. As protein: CATSDLDSNTEAFF.

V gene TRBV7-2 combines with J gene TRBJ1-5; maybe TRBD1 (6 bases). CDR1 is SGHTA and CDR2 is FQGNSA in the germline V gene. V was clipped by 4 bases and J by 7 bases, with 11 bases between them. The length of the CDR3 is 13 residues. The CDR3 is CASSSYREQPQHF. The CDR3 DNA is TGTGCCAGCAGCTCCTACAGGGAGCAGCCCCAGCATTTT.

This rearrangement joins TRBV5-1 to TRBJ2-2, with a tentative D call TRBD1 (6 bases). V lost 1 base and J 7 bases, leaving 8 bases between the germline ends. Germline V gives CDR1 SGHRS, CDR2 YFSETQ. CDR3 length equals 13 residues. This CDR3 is CASSLTGNGELFF. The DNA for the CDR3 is TGCGCCAGCAGCTTGACAGGGAACGGGGAGCTGTTTTTT.

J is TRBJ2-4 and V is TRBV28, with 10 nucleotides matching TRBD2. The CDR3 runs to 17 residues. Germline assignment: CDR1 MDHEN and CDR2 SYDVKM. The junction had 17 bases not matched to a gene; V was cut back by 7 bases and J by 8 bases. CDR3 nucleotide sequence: TGTGCCAGCACCTGGTCGGCTAGCGGGAGAGTTTTGGACATTCAGTACTTC. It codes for CASTWSASGRVLDIQYF. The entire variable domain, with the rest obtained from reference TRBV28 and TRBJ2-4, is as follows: DVKVTQSSRYLVKRTGEKVFLECVQDMDHENMFWYRQDPGLGLRLIYFSYDVKMKEKGDIPEGYSVSREKKERFSLILESASTNQTSMYLCASTWSASGRVLDIQYFGAGTRLSVL.